A single T cell receptor beta chain is shown here with its context. Trimming cost V 8 bases and J 2 bases, with 19 bases left between them. This CDR3 region has 16 residues. The PCR employed 60 Vbeta primers together with 13 Jbeta primers. Produced via immunoSEQ multiplex PCR; TCRdb's table is partial and in-frame only. The record lists about 200,000 clones, of which the ten most abundant hold around 1.1%. This sample was included in a study of cytomegalovirus exposure and HLA in healthy donors. The sequence was collected from a girl aged 2-10 years in good health and CMV-seropositive. The specimen sequenced was PBMCs. The chain joins TRBV6-7 to TRBJ1-5; D not resolved. TRBV6-7 is placed among ORFs of uncertain function. CDR3: CASHPMGSLGNQPQHF. The DNA of the CDR3 is TGTGCCAGCCACCCAATGGGGAGTCTCGGCAATCAGCCCCAGCATTTT.